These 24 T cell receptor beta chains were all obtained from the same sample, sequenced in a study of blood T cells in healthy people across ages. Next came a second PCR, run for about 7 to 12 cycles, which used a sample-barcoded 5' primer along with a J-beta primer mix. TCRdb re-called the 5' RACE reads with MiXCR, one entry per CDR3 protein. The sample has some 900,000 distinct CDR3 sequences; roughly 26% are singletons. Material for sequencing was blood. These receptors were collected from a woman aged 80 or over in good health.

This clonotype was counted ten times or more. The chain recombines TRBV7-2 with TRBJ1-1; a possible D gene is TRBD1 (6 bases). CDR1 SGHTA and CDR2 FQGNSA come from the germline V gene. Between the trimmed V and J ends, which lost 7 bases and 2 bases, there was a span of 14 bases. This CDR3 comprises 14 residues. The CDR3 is CASTRTALNTEAFF. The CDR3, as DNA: TGTGCCAGCACCCGGACAGCCTTAAACACTGAAGCTTTCTTT.

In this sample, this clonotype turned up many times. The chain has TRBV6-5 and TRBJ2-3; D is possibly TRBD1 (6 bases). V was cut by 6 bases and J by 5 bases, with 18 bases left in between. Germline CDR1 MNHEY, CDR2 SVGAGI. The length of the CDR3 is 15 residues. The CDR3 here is CASSRTQATGDTQYF. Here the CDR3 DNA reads TGTGCCAGCAGCCGTACTCAAGCGACAGGAGATACGCAGTATTTT.

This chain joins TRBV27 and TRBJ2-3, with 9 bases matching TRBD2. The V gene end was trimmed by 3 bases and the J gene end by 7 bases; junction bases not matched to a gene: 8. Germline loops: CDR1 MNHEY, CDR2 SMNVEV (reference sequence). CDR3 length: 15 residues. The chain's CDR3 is CASSFSRGGRNTQYF. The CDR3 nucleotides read TGTGCCAGCAGTTTCTCGCGGGGGGGCCGAAATACGCAGTATTTT.

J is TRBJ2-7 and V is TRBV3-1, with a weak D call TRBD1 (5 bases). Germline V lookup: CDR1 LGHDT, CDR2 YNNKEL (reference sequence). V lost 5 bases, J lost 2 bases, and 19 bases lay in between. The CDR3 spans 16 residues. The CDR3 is CASSDKPGPPAYEQYF. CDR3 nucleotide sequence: TGTGCCAGCAGCGACAAACCAGGGCCACCTGCCTACGAGCAGTACTTC.

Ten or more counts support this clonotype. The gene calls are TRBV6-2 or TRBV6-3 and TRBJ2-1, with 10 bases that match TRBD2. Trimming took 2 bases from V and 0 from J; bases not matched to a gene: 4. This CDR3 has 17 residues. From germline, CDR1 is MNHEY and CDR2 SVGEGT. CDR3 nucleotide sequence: TGTGCCAGCAGTTACGTACTAGCGGGGACCTCCTACAATGAGCAGTTCTTC. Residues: CASSYVLAGTSYNEQFF.

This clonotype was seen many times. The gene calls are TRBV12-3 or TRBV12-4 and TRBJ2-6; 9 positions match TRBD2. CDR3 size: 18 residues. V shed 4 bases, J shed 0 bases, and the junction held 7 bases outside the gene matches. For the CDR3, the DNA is TGTGCCAGCAGTTCCCTAGCGGGGACACGCTCTGGGGCCAACGTCCTGACTTTC. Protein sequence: CASSSLAGTRSGANVLTF.

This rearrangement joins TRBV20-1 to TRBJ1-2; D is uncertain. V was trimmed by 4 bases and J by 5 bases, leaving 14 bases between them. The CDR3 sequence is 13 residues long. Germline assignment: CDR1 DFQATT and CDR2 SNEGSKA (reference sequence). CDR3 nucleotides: TGCAGTGCTATCGATATAGGAAGTTATGGCTACACCTTC. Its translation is CSAIDIGSYGYTF.

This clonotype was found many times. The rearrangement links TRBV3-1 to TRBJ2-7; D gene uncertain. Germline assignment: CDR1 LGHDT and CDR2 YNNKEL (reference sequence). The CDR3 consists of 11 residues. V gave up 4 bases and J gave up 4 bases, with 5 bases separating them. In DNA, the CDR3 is TGTGCCAGCAGCCCTCATTACGAGCAGTACTTC. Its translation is CASSPHYEQYF.

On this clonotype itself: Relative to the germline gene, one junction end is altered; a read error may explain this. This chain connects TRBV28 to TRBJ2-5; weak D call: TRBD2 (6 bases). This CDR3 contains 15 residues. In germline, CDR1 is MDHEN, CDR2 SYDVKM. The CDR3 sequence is CASRFVGNREETQYF. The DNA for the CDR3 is TGTGCCAGCCGTTTCGTTGGGAACCGGGAGGAGACCCAGTACTTC.

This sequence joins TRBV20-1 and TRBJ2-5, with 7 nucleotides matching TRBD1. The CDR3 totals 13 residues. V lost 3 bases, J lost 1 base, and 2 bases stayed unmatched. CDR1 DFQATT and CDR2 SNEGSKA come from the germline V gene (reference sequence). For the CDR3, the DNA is TGCAGTGCTAGTAAGGGGGCCCAAGAGACCCAGTACTTC. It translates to CSASKGAQETQYF.

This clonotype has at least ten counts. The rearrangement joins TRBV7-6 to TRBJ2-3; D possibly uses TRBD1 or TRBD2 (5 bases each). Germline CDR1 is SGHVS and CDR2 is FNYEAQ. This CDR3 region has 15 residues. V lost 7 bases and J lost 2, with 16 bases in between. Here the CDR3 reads CASTRGAVNTDTQYF. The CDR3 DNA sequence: TGTGCCAGCACCAGAGGGGCGGTAAACACAGATACGCAGTATTTT.

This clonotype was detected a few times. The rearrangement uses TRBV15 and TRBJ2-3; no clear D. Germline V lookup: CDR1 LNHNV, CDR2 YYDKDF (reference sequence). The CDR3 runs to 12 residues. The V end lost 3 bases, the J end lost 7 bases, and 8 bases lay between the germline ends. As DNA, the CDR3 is TGTGCCACCAGCAGCGGCCGTAATACGCAGTATTTT. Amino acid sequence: CATSSGRNTQYF. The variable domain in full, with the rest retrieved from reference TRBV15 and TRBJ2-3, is DAMVIQNPRYQVTQFGKPVTLSCSQTLNHNVMYWYQQKSSQAPKLLFHYYDKDFNNEADTPDNFQSRRPNTSFCFLDIRSPGLGDTAMYLCATSSGRNTQYFGPGTRLTVL.

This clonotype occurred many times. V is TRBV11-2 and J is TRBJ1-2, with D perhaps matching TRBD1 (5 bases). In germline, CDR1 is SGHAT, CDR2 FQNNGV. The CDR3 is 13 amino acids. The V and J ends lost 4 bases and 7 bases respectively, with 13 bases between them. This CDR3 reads CASSYPRDPGYTF. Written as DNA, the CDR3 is TGTGCCAGCAGCTACCCCCGGGACCCTGGCTACACCTTC.

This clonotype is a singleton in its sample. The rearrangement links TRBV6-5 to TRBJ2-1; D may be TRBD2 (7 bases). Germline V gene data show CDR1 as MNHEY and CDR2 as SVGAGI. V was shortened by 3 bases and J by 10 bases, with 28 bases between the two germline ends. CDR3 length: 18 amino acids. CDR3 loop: CASSYLVVAGDHRVEQFF. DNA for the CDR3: TGTGCCAGCAGTTATTTGGTAGTGGCGGGAGACCACAGGGTGGAGCAGTTCTTC.

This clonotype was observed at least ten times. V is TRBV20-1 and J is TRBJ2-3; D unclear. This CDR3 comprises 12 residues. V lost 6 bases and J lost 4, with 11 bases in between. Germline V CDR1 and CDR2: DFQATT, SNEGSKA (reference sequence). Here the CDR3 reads CSAEKTPDTQYF. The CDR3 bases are TGCAGTGCCGAGAAAACCCCAGATACGCAGTATTTT.

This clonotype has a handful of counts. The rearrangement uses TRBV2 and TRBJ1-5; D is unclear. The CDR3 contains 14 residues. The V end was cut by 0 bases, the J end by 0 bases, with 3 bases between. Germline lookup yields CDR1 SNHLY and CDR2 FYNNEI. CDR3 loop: CASSEAISNQPQHF. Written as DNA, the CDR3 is TGTGCCAGCAGTGAAGCAATTAGCAATCAGCCCCAGCATTTT.

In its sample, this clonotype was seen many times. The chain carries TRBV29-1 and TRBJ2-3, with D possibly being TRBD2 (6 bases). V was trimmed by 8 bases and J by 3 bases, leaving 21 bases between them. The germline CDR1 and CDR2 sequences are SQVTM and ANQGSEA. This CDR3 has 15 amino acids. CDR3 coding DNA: TGCAGCAGCTCCTTGCCGGGCGGGATTACAGATACGCAGTATTTT. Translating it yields CSSSLPGGITDTQYF.

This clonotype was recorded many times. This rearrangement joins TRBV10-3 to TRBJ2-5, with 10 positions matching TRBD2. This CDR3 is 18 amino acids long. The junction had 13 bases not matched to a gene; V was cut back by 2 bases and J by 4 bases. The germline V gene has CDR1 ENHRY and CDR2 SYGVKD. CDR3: CAISEQLAGTSMGETQYF. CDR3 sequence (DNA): TGTGCCATCAGTGAGCAACTAGCGGGGACCTCGATGGGAGAGACCCAGTACTTC.

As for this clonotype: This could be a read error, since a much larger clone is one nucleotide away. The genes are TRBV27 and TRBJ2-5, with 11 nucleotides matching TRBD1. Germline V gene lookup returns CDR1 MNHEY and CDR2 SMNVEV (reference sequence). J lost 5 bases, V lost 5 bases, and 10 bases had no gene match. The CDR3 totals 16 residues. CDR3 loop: CASSTRTGGTRETQYF. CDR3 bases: TGTGCCAGCAGTACCCGGACAGGGGGCACCAGGGAGACCCAGTACTTC.

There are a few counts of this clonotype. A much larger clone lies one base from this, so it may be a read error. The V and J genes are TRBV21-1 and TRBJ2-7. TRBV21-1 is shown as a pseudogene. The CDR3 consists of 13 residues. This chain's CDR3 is CASNRTVYYEQYF. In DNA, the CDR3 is TGTGCCAGCAACCGAACAGTCTACTACGAGCAGTACTTC.

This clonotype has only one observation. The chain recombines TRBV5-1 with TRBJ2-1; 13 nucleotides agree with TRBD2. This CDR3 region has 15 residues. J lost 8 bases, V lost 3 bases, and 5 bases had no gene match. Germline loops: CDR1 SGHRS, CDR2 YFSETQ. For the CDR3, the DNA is TGCGCCAGCAGCTCCAGGACTAGCGGGAGTTATGAGCAGTTCTTC. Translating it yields CASSSRTSGSYEQFF.

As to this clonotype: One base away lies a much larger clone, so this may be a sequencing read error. CDR3 sequence reads: CASSIGPYGGSSNEKRFF. The CDR3 bases are TGTGCCAGCAGCATCGGCCCCTACGGAGGGAGCTCTAATGAAAAACGGTTTTTT. The chain has TRBV7-2 and TRBJ1-4; D uncertain. The CDR3 totals 18 residues. CDR1 is SGHTA, CDR2 FQGNSA, per germline.

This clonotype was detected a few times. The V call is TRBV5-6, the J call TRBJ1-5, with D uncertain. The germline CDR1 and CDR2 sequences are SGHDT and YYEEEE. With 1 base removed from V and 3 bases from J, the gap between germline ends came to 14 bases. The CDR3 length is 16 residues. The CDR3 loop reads CASSLFIGSINQPQHF. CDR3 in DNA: TGTGCCAGCAGCTTGTTTATAGGCTCTATCAATCAGCCCCAGCATTTT. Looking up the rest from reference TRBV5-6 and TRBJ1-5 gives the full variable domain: DAGVTQSPTHLIKTRGQQVTLRCSPKSGHDTVSWYQQALGQGPQFIFQYYEEEERQRGNFPDRFSGHQFPNYSSELNVNALLLGDSALYLCASSLFIGSINQPQHFGDGTRLSIL.

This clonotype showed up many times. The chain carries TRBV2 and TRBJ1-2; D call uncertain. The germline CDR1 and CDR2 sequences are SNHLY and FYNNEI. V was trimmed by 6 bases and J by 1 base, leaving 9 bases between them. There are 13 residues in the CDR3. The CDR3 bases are TGTGCCAGCAGCCCGGACGTTAACTATGGCTACACCTTC. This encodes CASSPDVNYGYTF.